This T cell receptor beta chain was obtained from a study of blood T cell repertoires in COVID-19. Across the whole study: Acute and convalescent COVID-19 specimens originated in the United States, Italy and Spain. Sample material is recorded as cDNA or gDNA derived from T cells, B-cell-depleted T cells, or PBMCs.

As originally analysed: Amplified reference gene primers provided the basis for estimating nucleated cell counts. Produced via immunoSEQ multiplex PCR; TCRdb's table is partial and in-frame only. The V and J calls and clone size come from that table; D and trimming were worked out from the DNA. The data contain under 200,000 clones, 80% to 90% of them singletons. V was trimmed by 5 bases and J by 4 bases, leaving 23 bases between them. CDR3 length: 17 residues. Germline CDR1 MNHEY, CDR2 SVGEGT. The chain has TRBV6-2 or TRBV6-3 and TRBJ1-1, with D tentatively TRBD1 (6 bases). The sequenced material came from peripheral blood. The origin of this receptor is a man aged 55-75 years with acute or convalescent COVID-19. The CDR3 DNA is TGTGCCAGCAGTCCATCCCTGGGGACCCGGGGGGCCACTGAAGCTTTCTTT. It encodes CASSPSLGTRGATEAFF.